Shown below are 10 T cell receptor beta chains from a single sample sequenced in a study of shared clonotypes between healthy human individuals. Libraries were prepared by immunoSEQ multiplex PCR; TCRdb keeps only in-frame clonotypes and omits some of them. The top ten hold 24% of the sample, which has about 680,000 clones, 92% seen once. CD8 cells classed as naive were CD45RO-negative and positively selected for CCR7, excluding terminally differentiated effector memory CD45RA+ cells. Sequencing used naive CD8+ T cells sorted from blood. These receptors originate from a young man in good health.

This rearrangement joins TRBV2 to TRBJ2-3, with TRBD2 matching 9 bases. The V and J ends lost 6 bases and 3 bases, in that order; junction bases with no gene match: 7. The CDR3 spans 15 residues. Germline CDR1 and CDR2: SNHLY and FYNNEI. The CDR3 coding sequence is TGTGCCAGCAGAGGCCCTAGCGGGAAGACAGATACGCAGTATTTT. It translates to CASRGPSGKTDTQYF.

The rearrangement uses TRBV27 and TRBJ1-2, with 10 nucleotides matching TRBD1. The V and J ends lost 6 bases and 6 bases, in that order; junction bases with no gene match: 19. This CDR3 contains 18 residues. Germline assignment: CDR1 MNHEY and CDR2 SMNVEV (reference sequence). The CDR3 bases are TGTGCCAGCAGGTTACAGGACAGGGGGGGCGGTCGAAGGGATGGCTACACCTTC. Translating gives CASRLQDRGGGRRDGYTF.

The CDR3 here is CASSEPRFSYNEQFF. The CDR3 nucleotides are TGTGCCAGCAGCGAACCACGTTTCTCCTACAATGAGCAGTTCTTC. The J gene is TRBJ2-1, the V gene TRBV7-2; no reliable D call. Trimming stripped 5 bases from V and 0 bases from J, with 11 bases between. This CDR3 is 15 amino acids long. Germline CDR1 is SGHTA and CDR2 is FQGNSA.

This clone was detected only once. This sequence joins TRBV27 and TRBJ2-3; no definite D call. This CDR3 region has 15 residues. The germline gives CDR1 MNHEY, CDR2 SMNVEV (reference sequence). Trimming left V 5 bases short and J 2 bases short, with 14 bases between. CDR3 amino acids: CASSAATYYTDTQYF. For the CDR3, the DNA is TGTGCCAGCAGTGCTGCGACATACTACACAGATACGCAGTATTTT.

This chain links TRBV11-2 with TRBJ2-5; no definite D call. This CDR3 spans 14 amino acids. Per germline, CDR1 SGHAT and CDR2 FQNNGV. The V end lost 1 base, the J end lost 5 bases, and 11 bases lay between the germline ends. The CDR3 region has the DNA TGTGCCAGCAGCTTAGTAGTTTCTAGGGAGACCCAGTACTTC. Amino acid sequence: CASSLVVSRETQYF.

The chain joins TRBV7-9 to TRBJ2-7; 7 positions agree with TRBD2. The CDR3 is 17 residues long. Germline values: CDR1 SEHNR, CDR2 FQNEAQ (reference sequence). After removal of 7 bases from V and 2 bases from J, the junction contained 17 bases not matched to a gene. DNA for the CDR3: TGTGCCAGCACCGCACGGAGGATAGGGGAGGGCCCCTACGAGCAGTACTTC. Amino acids: CASTARRIGEGPYEQYF.

The J gene is TRBJ2-7, the V gene TRBV30; TRBD2 agrees at 12 bases. Germline V gene sequence: CDR1 GTSNPN, CDR2 SVGIG (reference sequence). CDR3 length equals 16 residues. Unmatched junction bases numbered 10, after V lost 4 bases and J lost 3 bases. The chain's CDR3 is CAWNTQGLAGGYEQYF. Here the CDR3 DNA reads TGTGCCTGGAACACTCAGGGACTAGCGGGCGGCTACGAGCAGTACTTC.

V usage is TRBV7-9 and J usage is TRBJ2-1, with 9 bases identical to TRBD1. The CDR3 runs 14 residues. V lost 5 bases and J lost 6; bases outside the gene matches: 5. CDR1 is SEHNR, CDR2 FQNEAQ, per germline (reference sequence). The CDR3 loop reads CASSDRGVPNEQFF. The DNA of the CDR3 is TGTGCCAGCAGCGACAGGGGGGTCCCCAATGAGCAGTTCTTC.

The chain has TRBV4-2 and TRBJ1-2, with D tentatively TRBD1 (6 bases). Trimming left V 0 bases short and J 7 bases short, with 18 bases between. The CDR3 length is 16 residues. The germline CDR1 and CDR2 sequences are LGHNA and YNFKEQ. CDR3 loop: CASSQDRGGGFFGYTF. The CDR3 DNA follows: TGTGCCAGCAGCCAAGATCGGGGGGGCGGTTTCTTTGGCTACACCTTC.

This chain links TRBV27 with TRBJ2-5, with 7 bases fitting TRBD2. The closer fit of TRBJ2-7 to the DNA end suggests the J call may be wrong. Germline V gene data show CDR1 as MNHEY and CDR2 as SMNVEV (reference sequence). The CDR3 loop spans 16 amino acids. The CDR3 sequence is CASSPSRGDNSYEQYF. CDR3 DNA sequence: TGTGCCAGCAGTCCTTCCCGGGGGGATAACTCCTACGAGCAGTACTTC.